The sequence of this TCR beta chain was determined in a study of T cell changes during pregnancy in multiple sclerosis. Sequenced by immunoSEQ multiplex PCR; TCRdb stores in-frame clones only, minus some. The sample lists some 30,000 clones, 90% to 95% occurring once. The germline V gene encodes CDR1 MNHNY and CDR2 SVGAGI (reference sequence). CDR3 length equals 16 residues. The V segment lost 7 bases and the J segment 4 bases; nucleotides outside the gene matches: 8. This chain connects TRBV6-6 to TRBJ2-2, with 11 bases identical to TRBD2. The sample in question was peripheral blood, obtained in the first trimester of pregnancy. The receptor was isolated from a female donor in good health, enrolled as a control in a pregnancy study. The CDR3 DNA reads as TGTGCCAGCACTAAAAGTAGCGGGAGGGCCACCGGGGAGCTGTTTTTT. Its translation is CASTKSSGRATGELFF.